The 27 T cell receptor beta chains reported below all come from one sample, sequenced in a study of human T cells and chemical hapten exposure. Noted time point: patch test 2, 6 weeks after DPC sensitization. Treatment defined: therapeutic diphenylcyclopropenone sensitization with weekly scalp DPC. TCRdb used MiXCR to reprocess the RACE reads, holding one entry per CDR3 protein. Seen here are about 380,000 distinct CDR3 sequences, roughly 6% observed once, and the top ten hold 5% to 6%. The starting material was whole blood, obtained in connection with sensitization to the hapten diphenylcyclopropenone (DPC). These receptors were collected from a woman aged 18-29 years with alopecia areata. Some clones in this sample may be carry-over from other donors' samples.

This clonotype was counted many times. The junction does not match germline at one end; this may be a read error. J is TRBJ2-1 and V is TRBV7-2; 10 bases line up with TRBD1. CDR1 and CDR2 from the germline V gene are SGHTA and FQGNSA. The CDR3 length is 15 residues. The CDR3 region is CASSLGQGAYNEQFF. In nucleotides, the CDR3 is TGTGCCAGCAGTTTAGGACAGGGGGCCTACAATGAGCAGTTCTTC.

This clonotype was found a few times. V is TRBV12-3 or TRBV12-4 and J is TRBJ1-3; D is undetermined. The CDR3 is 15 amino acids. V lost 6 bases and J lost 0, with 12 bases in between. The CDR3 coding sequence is TGTGCCAGCAGCCCCGGGAGCCACTCTGGAAACACCATATATTTT. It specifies CASSPGSHSGNTIYF.

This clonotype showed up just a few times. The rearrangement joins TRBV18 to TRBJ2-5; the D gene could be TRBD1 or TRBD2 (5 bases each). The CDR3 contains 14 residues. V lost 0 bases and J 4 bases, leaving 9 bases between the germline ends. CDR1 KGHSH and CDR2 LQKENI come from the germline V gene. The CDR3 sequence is CASSPPSGTETQYF. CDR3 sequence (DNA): TGTGCCAGCTCACCACCGTCGGGGACAGAGACCCAGTACTTC.

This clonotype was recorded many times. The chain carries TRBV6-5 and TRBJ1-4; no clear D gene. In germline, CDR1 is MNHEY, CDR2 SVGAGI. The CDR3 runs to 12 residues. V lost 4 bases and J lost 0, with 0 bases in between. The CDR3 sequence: CASSSTNEKLFF. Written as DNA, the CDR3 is TGTGCCAGCAGTTCAACTAATGAAAAACTGTTTTTT.

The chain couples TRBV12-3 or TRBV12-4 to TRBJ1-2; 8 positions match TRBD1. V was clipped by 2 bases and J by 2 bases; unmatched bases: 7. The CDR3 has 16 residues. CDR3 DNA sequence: TGTGCCAGCAGTTTAACTGGGACAGGACGAAACTATGGCTACACCTTC. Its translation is CASSLTGTGRNYGYTF.

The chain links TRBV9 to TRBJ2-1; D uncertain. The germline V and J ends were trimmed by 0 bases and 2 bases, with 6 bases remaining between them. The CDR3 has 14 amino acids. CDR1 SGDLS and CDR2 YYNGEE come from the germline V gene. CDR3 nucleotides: TGTGCCAGCAGCGTAGTGTCTACCTACAATGAGCAGTTCTTC. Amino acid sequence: CASSVVSTYNEQFF.

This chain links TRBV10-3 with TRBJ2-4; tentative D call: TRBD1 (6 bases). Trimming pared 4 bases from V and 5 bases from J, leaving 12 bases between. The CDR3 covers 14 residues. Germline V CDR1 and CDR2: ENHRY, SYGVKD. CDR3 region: CAISGTGSQNIQYF. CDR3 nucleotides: TGTGCCATCAGTGGAACAGGGAGCCAAAACATTCAGTACTTC.

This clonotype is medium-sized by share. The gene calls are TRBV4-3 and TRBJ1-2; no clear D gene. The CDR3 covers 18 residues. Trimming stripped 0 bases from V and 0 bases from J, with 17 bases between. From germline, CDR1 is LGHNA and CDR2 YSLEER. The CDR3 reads CASSQEAPGPRTNYGYTF. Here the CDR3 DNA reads TGCGCCAGCAGCCAAGAAGCCCCGGGCCCTCGAACTAACTATGGCTACACCTTC.

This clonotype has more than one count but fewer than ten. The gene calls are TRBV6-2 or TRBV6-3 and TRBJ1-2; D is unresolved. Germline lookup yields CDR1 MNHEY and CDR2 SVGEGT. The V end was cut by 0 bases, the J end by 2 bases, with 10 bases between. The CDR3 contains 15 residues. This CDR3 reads CASSYSRAFNYGYTF. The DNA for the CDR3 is TGTGCCAGCAGTTACTCGCGCGCGTTCAACTATGGCTACACCTTC.

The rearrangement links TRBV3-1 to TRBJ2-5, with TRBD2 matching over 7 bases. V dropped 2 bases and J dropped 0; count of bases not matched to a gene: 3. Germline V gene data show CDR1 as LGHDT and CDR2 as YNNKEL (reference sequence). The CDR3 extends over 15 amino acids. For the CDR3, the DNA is TGTGCCAGCAGCCAAATGACTAGCAACCAAGAGACCCAGTACTTC. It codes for CASSQMTSNQETQYF.

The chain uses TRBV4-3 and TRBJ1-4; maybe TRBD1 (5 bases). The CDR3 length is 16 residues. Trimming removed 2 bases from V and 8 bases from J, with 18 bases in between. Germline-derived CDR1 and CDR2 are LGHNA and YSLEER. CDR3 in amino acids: CASSQLDQSGREKLFF. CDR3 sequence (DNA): TGCGCCAGCAGCCAATTAGATCAGTCAGGGCGGGAAAAACTGTTTTTT.

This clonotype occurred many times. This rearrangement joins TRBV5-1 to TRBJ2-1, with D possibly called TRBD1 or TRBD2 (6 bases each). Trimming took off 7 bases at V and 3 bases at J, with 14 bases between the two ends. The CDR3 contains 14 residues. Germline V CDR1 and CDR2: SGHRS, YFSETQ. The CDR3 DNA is TGCGCCAGCTGCCTGGGGGGCGACTACAATGAGCAGTTCTTC. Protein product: CASCLGGDYNEQFF.

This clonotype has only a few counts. CDR3 amino acids: CASSLGTSGQETQYF. In nucleotides, the CDR3 is TGCGCCAGCAGCTTGGGGACTAGCGGTCAAGAGACCCAGTACTTC. The V and J genes are TRBV5-1 and TRBJ2-5; 10 bases are a match to TRBD2. The V segment lost 0 bases and the J segment 2 bases; nucleotides outside the gene matches: 1. This CDR3 has 15 amino acids. The V gene's germline CDR1 is SGHRS and CDR2 YFSETQ. Variable domain in full (rest from reference TRBV5-1 and TRBJ2-5): KAGVTQTPRYLIKTRGQQVTLSCSPISGHRSVSWYQQTPGQGLQFLFEYFSETQRNKGNFPGRFSGRQFSNSRSEMNVSTLELGDSALYLCASSLGTSGQETQYFGPGTRLLVL.

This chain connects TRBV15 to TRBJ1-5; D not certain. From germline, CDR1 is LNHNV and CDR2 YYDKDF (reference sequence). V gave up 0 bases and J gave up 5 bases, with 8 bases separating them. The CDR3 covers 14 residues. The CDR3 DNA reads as TGTGCCACCAGCAGAGATGCGGACGATCAGCCCCAGCATTTT. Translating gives CATSRDADDQPQHF.

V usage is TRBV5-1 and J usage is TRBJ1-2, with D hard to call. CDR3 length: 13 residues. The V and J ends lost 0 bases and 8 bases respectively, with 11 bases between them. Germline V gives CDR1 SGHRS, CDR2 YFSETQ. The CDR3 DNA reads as TGCGCCAGCAGCTTGGACGGCAGAGCGGGCTACACCTTC. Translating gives CASSLDGRAGYTF.

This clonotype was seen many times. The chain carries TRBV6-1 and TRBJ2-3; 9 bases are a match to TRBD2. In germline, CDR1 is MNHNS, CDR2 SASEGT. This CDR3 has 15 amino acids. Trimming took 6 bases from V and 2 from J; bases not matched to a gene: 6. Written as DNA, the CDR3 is TGTGCCAGCAGCGAGACTAGCGGAGCCACAGATACGCAGTATTTT. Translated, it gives CASSETSGATDTQYF.

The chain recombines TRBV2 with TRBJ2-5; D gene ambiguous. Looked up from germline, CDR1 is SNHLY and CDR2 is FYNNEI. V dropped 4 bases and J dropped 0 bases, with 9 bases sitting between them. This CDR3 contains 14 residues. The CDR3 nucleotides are TGTGCCAGCAGTGGTGGTTCAGACCAAGAGACCCAGTACTTC. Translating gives CASSGGSDQETQYF.

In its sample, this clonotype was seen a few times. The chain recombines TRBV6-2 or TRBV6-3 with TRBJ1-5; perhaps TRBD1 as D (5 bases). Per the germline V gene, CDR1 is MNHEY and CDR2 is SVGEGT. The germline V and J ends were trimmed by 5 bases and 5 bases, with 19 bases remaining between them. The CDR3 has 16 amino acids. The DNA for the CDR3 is TGTGCCAGCAGTAAAATTGCCAGGGAGAGGCATCAGCCCCAGCATTTT. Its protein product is CASSKIARERHQPQHF.

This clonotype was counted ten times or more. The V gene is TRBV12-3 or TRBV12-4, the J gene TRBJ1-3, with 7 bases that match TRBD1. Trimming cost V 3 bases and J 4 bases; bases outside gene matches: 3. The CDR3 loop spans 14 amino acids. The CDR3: CASSLGQYGNTIYF. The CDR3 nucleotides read TGTGCCAGCAGTTTGGGACAGTACGGAAACACCATATATTTT.

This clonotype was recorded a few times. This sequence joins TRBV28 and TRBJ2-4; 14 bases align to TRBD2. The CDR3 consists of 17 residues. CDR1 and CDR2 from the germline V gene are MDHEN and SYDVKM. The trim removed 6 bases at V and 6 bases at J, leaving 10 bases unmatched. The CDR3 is CASSRGGLAGGLNIQYF. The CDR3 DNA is TGTGCCAGCAGCCGAGGCGGACTAGCGGGGGGCCTAAACATTCAGTACTTC.

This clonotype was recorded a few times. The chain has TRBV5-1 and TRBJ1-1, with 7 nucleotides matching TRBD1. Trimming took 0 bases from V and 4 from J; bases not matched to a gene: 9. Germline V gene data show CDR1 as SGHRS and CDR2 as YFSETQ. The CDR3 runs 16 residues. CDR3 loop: CASSLEGAGRTTEAFF. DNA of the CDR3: TGCGCCAGCAGCTTGGAGGGGGCCGGGAGGACCACTGAAGCTTTCTTT.

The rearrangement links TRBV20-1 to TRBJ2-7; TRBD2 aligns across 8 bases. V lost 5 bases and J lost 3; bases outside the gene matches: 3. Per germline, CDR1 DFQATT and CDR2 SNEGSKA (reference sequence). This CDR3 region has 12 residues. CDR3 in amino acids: CSARGGIYEQYF. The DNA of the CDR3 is TGCAGTGCTCGGGGGGGGATCTACGAGCAGTACTTC.

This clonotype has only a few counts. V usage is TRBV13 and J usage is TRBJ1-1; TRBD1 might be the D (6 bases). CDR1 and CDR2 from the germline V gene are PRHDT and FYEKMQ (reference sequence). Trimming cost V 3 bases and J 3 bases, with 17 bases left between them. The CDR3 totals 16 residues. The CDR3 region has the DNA TGTGCCAGCAGCTTTCGTTGGGGAAAGGGGGACACTGAAGCTTTCTTT. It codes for CASSFRWGKGDTEAFF.

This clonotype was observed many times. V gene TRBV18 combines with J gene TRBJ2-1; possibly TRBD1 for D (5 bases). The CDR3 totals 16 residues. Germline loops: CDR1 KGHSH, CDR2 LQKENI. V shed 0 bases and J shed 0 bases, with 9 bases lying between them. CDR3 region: CASSPPDTRSYNEQFF. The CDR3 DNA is TGTGCCAGCTCACCACCGGACACCCGCTCCTACAATGAGCAGTTCTTC.

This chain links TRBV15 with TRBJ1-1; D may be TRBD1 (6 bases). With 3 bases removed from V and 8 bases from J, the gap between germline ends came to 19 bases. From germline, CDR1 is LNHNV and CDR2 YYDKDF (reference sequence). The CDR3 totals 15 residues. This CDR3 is CATSRKPGHLREAFF. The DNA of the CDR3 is TGTGCCACCAGCAGGAAACCGGGACACCTGAGAGAAGCTTTCTTT.

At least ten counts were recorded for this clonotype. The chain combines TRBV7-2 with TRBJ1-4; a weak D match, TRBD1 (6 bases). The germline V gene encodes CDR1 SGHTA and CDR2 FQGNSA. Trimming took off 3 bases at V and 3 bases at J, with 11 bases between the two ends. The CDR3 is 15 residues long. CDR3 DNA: TGTGCCAGCAGCTTGAACAGGGATTCTAATGAAAAACTGTTTTTT. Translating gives CASSLNRDSNEKLFF.

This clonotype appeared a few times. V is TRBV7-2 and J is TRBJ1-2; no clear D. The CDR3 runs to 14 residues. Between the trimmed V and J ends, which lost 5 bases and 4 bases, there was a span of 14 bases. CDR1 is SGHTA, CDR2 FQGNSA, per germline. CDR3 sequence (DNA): TGTGCCAGCAGCCCCCGCGTAGGAGGCTATGGCTACACCTTC. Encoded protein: CASSPRVGGYGYTF.